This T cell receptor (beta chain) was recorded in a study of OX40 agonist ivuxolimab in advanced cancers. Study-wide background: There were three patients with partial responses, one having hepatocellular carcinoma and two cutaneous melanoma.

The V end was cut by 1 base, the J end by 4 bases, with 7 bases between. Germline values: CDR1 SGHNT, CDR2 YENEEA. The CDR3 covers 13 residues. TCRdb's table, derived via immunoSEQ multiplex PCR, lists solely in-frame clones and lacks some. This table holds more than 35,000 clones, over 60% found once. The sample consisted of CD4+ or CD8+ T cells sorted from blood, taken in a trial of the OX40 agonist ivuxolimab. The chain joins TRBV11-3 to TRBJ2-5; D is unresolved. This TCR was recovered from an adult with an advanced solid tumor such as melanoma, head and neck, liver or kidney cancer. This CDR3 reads CASSLASGETQYF. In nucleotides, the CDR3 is TGTGCCAGCAGCTTAGCATCGGGAGAGACCCAGTACTTC.